The present entry profiles one T cell receptor beta chain with its context. The data were taken from a study of blood T cell repertoires in COVID-19. As for the study in general: PBMCs, B-cell-depleted T cells, or T cells were the source of the cDNA or gDNA that made up the material.

The germline V gene encodes CDR1 SGDLS and CDR2 YYNGEE. There are 14 residues in the CDR3. After removal of 4 bases from V and 5 bases from J, the junction contained 6 bases not matched to a gene. Authors' processing steps: Counts of nucleated cells, estimated from reference gene primer amplification, were obtained. The table came from immunoSEQ multiplex PCR; TCRdb's copy has only in-frame clones and leaves some out. Clonal size and the V and J genes are those of that table, whereas D and trimming came from the DNA. The table lists 200,000 to 250,000 clones, around 80% of them singletons, with roughly 5% in the top ten.

The receptor was isolated from a human donor in a cohort sampled during active COVID-19. The chain recombines TRBV9 with TRBJ2-7; 10 bases match TRBD1. Material: peripheral blood. CDR3 nucleotide sequence: TGTGCCAGCAGCCCGAGGACAGGGGGGGACGAGCAGTACTTC. It yields the protein CASSPRTGGDEQYF. The full variable domain, its missing parts supplied by reference TRBV9 and TRBJ2-7, is DSGVTQTPKHLITATGQRVTLRCSPRSGDLSVYWYQQSLDQGLQFLIQYYNGEERAKGNILERFSAQQFPDLHSELNLSSLELGDSALYFCASSPRTGGDEQYFGPGTRLTVT.